A single sample gave rise to the 7 T cell receptor beta chains below, sequenced in a study of regulatory T cells in long-lasting Graves disease. Time point: newly diagnosed GD, antithyroid drugs for less than 3 months. PBMCs provided the RNA from which the TCR library was made. Arm-PCR of CDR3 regions and iRepertoire HTBI primers were the basis on which TCR beta libraries were built. One entry per CDR3 protein, called by TCRdb with MiXCR from the multiplex PCR reads. The sample yields about 420,000 distinct CDR3 sequences, about 15% seen once. This sample also belongs to another study, concerning T cells in Graves' hyperthyroidism and ophthalmopathy.

This specimen was peripheral blood mononuclear cells (PBMCs), taken at new diagnosis, from a patient treated with antithyroid drugs. These receptors were collected from a woman aged 18-29 years with Graves disease.

The table lists this clonotype with many counts. This chain links TRBV7-6 with TRBJ2-1, with D maybe TRBD1 (5 bases). The CDR3 has 15 residues. Germline CDR1 reads SGHVS; CDR2 reads FNYEAQ. V was trimmed by 3 bases and J by 7 bases, leaving 16 bases between them. The CDR3 DNA is TGTGCCAGCAGCTTGGAGCAATTAACAGGAAATGAGCAGTTCTTC. Residues: CASSLEQLTGNEQFF. Full variable domain (remainder filled in from reference TRBV7-6 and TRBJ2-1): GAGVSQSPRYKVTKRGQDVALRCDPISGHVSLYWYRQALGQGPEFLTYFNYEAQQDKSGLPNDRFSAERPEGSISTLTIQRTEQRDSAMYRCASSLEQLTGNEQFFGPGTRLTVL.

This clonotype has a count of ten or more. The chain links TRBV7-8 to TRBJ2-7; a weak D match, TRBD1 (6 bases). V gave up 2 bases and J gave up 4 bases, with 12 bases separating them. Germline CDR1 is SGHVS and CDR2 is FQNEAQ. CDR3 length equals 14 residues. In nucleotides, the CDR3 is TGTGCCAGCAGCTTATCCGGGGACACTTACGAGCAGTACTTC. Amino acid sequence: CASSLSGDTYEQYF.

This clonotype was seen ten or more times. This chain connects TRBV28 to TRBJ2-4, with TRBD2 matching over 10 bases. The V segment lost 2 bases and the J segment 1 base; nucleotides outside the gene matches: 20. The CDR3 runs to 22 residues. The germline V gene has CDR1 MDHEN and CDR2 SYDVKM. The CDR3 DNA reads TGTGCCAGCAGTTTAAGGAGGGGACTTGCGGCTAGCGGGAGTTGGGCCAAAAACATTCAGTACTTC. This encodes CASSLRRGLAASGSWAKNIQYF.

The gene calls are TRBV25-1 and TRBJ2-1; 8 nucleotides line up with TRBD2. The V gene end was trimmed by 4 bases and the J gene end by 3 bases; junction bases not matched to a gene: 5. Germline V gene lookup returns CDR1 MGHDK and CDR2 SYGVNS. This CDR3 is built from 15 residues. The CDR3 loop reads CASSVLAGIYNEQFF. The CDR3 bases are TGTGCCAGCAGTGTGTTAGCGGGAATCTACAATGAGCAGTTCTTC.

This clonotype was picked up many times. The V gene is TRBV28, the J gene TRBJ2-2; D is perhaps TRBD1 (7 bases). V gave up 5 bases and J gave up 0 bases, with 16 bases separating them. Germline V gene sequence: CDR1 MDHEN, CDR2 SYDVKM. CDR3 length: 17 amino acids. CDR3 residues: CASSPHRGGANTGELFF. As DNA, the CDR3 is TGTGCCAGCAGTCCTCACAGGGGAGGCGCGAACACCGGGGAGCTGTTTTTT.

Many counts were recorded for this clonotype. This chain connects TRBV28 to TRBJ2-7; no reliable D call. Deletions cut 6 bases from V and 5 bases from J, with 11 bases between. Germline CDR1 is MDHEN and CDR2 is SYDVKM. This CDR3 has 12 amino acids. The CDR3 protein is CASSKGLDEQYF. In nucleotides, the CDR3 is TGTGCCAGCAGCAAGGGCCTAGACGAGCAGTACTTC.

This clonotype was recorded a few times. The chain is built from TRBV7-8 and TRBJ1-6; D may be TRBD1 (5 bases). The CDR3 sequence is 14 residues long. The germline gives CDR1 SGHVS, CDR2 FQNEAQ. V was pared by 7 bases and J by 3 bases, with 10 bases between. CDR3 in amino acids: CASTGTVYNSPLHF. The DNA for the CDR3 is TGTGCCAGCACGGGGACGGTCTATAATTCACCCCTCCACTTT. Looking up the rest from reference TRBV7-8 and TRBJ1-6 gives the full variable domain: GAGVSQSPRYKVAKRGQDVALRCDPISGHVSLFWYQQALGQGPEFLTYFQNEAQLDKSGLPSDRFFAERPEGSVSTLKIQRTQQEDSAVYLCASTGTVYNSPLHFGNGTRLTVT.